The 4 T cell receptor beta chains below all came from one sample that was sequenced in a study of cytomegalovirus exposure and HLA in healthy donors. The PCR made use of 60 Vbeta and 13 Jbeta primers. Sequenced by immunoSEQ multiplex PCR; TCRdb stores in-frame clones only, minus some. The sample lists some 180,000 clones, 80% seen once, with less than 2% in the top ten. Sequenced input: PBMCs. The source of these receptors is a woman aged 30 to 39 in good health and CMV-seronegative.

The chain joins TRBV7-9 to TRBJ1-1, with TRBD1 as a possible D gene (6 bases). Trimming took 4 bases from V and 1 from J, leaving 10 bases between them. The length of the CDR3 is 14 residues. In germline, CDR1 is SEHNR, CDR2 FQNEAQ (reference sequence). The CDR3 is CASSSQGWNTEAFF. CDR3 sequence (DNA): TGTGCCAGCAGCTCCCAGGGGTGGAACACTGAAGCTTTCTTT.

J is TRBJ1-1 and V is TRBV29-1; TRBD1 matches at 7 bases. Trimming removed 6 bases from V and 7 bases from J; junction bases left unmatched: 5. Germline V gene lookup returns CDR1 SQVTM and CDR2 ANQGSEA. The CDR3 covers 11 residues. The CDR3 reads CSVADRVEAFF. CDR3 DNA: TGCAGCGTCGCCGACAGGGTTGAAGCTTTCTTT.

J is TRBJ1-3 and V is TRBV2; D uncertain. Germline V lookup: CDR1 SNHLY, CDR2 FYNNEI. Trimming stripped 2 bases from V and 2 bases from J, with 13 bases between. The CDR3 spans 16 residues. The CDR3 DNA is TGTGCCAGCAGTGAACGGGAATGGTCCACTGGAAACACCATATATTTT. Its translation: CASSEREWSTGNTIYF.

The chain joins TRBV5-1 to TRBJ2-1, with 7 nucleotides matching TRBD1. This CDR3 region has 17 residues. V lost 3 bases to trimming and J lost 8 bases; unmatched junction nucleotides: 17. From germline, CDR1 is SGHRS and CDR2 YFSETQ. Here the CDR3 reads CASSSPAGTATPHEQFF. CDR3 DNA sequence: TGCGCCAGCAGCTCTCCCGCTGGGACAGCAACCCCCCATGAGCAGTTCTTC.